The 19 T cell receptor beta chains reported below all come from one sample, sequenced in a study of blood T cell repertoires in COVID-19. Method: immunoSEQ multiplex PCR; TCRdb's copy keeps in-frame clones and lacks some. The sample holds thousands of clones, 88% seen once. The sample comprised peripheral blood. Receptors originate from a human donor in a cohort sampled during active COVID-19.

J is TRBJ1-1 and V is TRBV5-1, with 7 bases matching TRBD1. J lost 6 bases, V lost 3 bases, and 11 bases had no gene match. This CDR3 is 15 amino acids long. CDR1 and CDR2 from the germline V gene are SGHRS and YFSETQ. CDR3 DNA: TGCGCCAGCAGCTACTCAACAGGGGCAGGGGCTGAAGCTTTCTTT. It specifies CASSYSTGAGAEAFF.

J is TRBJ1-5 and V is TRBV10-3; 9 bases line up with TRBD1. After removal of 6 bases from V and 4 bases from J, the junction contained 10 bases not matched to a gene. Per the germline V gene, CDR1 is ENHRY and CDR2 is SYGVKD. The CDR3 has 16 amino acids. CDR3 nucleotide sequence: TGTGCCATCAGCCAAGGGACAGGGATAAGGAATCAGCCCCAGCATTTT. Translating it yields CAISQGTGIRNQPQHF.

V gene TRBV6-2 or TRBV6-3 combines with J gene TRBJ2-7, with 7 bases fitting TRBD1. Germline CDR1 is MNHEY and CDR2 is SVGEGT. The CDR3 loop spans 14 amino acids. J lost 2 bases, V lost 2 bases, and 3 bases had no gene match. The CDR3 sequence: CASSYVGQAYEQYF. The CDR3 DNA reads as TGTGCCAGCAGTTACGTCGGACAGGCCTACGAGCAGTACTTC.

The chain joins TRBV28 to TRBJ2-3; TRBD1 matches 10 bases. The J segment lost 4 bases and the V segment lost 3 bases, leaving 4 bases of the junction unmatched. The germline V gene encodes CDR1 MDHEN and CDR2 SYDVKM. This CDR3 contains 15 residues. CDR3 amino acids: CASSLTGTGADTQYF. CDR3 coding DNA: TGTGCCAGCAGTTTGACCGGGACAGGGGCAGATACGCAGTATTTT.

The CDR3 protein is CASSDSGGAPYNEQFF. CDR3 DNA sequence: TGTGCCAGCAGTGACTCGGGGGGGGCCCCCTACAATGAGCAGTTCTTC. The chain uses TRBV6-4 and TRBJ2-1; a weak D match, TRBD2 (7 bases). The ends were cut back, 0 bases at V and 2 bases at J, with 11 bases in the middle. The germline V gene encodes CDR1 MRHNA and CDR2 SNTAGT. The CDR3 is made up of 16 amino acids.

This sequence joins TRBV7-9 and TRBJ2-5; no definite D call. The CDR3 is 15 residues long. The germline V gene has CDR1 SEHNR and CDR2 FQNEAQ (reference sequence). The V gene lost 1 base and the J gene lost 3 bases, with 12 bases spanning the gap. CDR3: CASSLVWWQEETQYF. CDR3 DNA sequence: TGTGCCAGCAGCTTAGTATGGTGGCAGGAAGAGACCCAGTACTTC. Using reference TRBV7-9 and TRBJ2-5 for the parts outside the CDR3, the full variable domain is DTGVSQNPRHKITKRGQNVTFRCDPISEHNRLYWYRQTLGQGPEFLTYFQNEAQLEKSRLLSDRFSAERPKGSFSTLEIQRTEQGDSAMYLCASSLVWWQEETQYFGPGTRLLVL.

The V call is TRBV30, the J call TRBJ1-2; D gene ambiguous. V lost 5 bases, J lost 7 bases, and 5 bases lay in between. The CDR3 extends over 9 amino acids. Germline lookup yields CDR1 GTSNPN and CDR2 SVGIG (reference sequence). CDR3 nucleotides: TGTGCCTGGGATCTTGGCTACACCTTC. This codes for CAWDLGYTF.

This clone was counted a single time. This chain links TRBV3-1 (or the pseudogene TRBV3-2) with TRBJ2-2; 7 nucleotides match TRBD2. Germline V gene lookup returns CDR1 LGHDT and CDR2 YNNKEL (reference sequence). The CDR3 consists of 17 residues. Trimming at V came to 3 bases and at J to 5 bases, leaving 12 bases not matched to a gene. CDR3 in amino acids: CASSQESGKIWTGELFF. The CDR3 DNA is TGTGCCAGCAGCCAGGAGAGCGGGAAGATCTGGACCGGGGAGCTGTTTTTT.

In its sample, this clone was seen a few times. The CDR3 coding sequence is TGTGCCAGCAGCTTATACGGGGAGCTGTTTTTT. Amino acids: CASSLYGELFF. V and J are TRBV11-1 and TRBJ2-2; D gene ambiguous. Per germline, CDR1 SGHAT and CDR2 FQDESV (reference sequence). Trimming took off 2 bases at V and 7 bases at J, with 2 bases between the two ends. There are 11 residues in the CDR3.

The V and J genes are TRBV28 and TRBJ2-7; 7 bases agree with TRBD2. Germline-derived CDR1 and CDR2 are MDHEN and SYDVKM. The CDR3 extends over 14 amino acids. V lost 2 bases and J lost 3; bases outside the gene matches: 4. The CDR3 loop is CASSLPGGLYEQYF. The CDR3 DNA reads TGTGCCAGCAGTTTACCGGGAGGACTCTACGAGCAGTACTTC.

The chain joins TRBV14 to TRBJ1-6; D not resolved. The CDR3 extends over 15 amino acids. V was cut by 4 bases and J by 6 bases, with 13 bases left in between. The germline V gene encodes CDR1 SGHDN and CDR2 FVKESK. The CDR3 DNA reads TGTGCCAGCAGCCGAAAAGGGAGAGGTAATTCACCCCTCCACTTT. It is translated as CASSRKGRGNSPLHF. The whole variable domain, remainder taken from reference TRBV14 and TRBJ1-6, is EAGVTQFPSHSVIEKGQTVTLRCDPISGHDNLYWYRRVMGKEIKFLLHFVKESKQDESGMPNNRFLAERTGGTYSTLKVQPAELEDSGVYFCASSRKGRGNSPLHFGNGTRLTVT.

The V call is TRBV11-2, the J call TRBJ2-7, with TRBD1 matching over 9 bases. The CDR3 consists of 16 residues. J lost 3 bases, V lost 0 bases, and 6 bases had no gene match. From germline, CDR1 is SGHAT and CDR2 FQNNGV. The CDR3 DNA follows: TGTGCCAGCAGCTTAGAGGCAGGACAGGGGTTCTACGAGCAGTACTTC. It specifies CASSLEAGQGFYEQYF.

The chain uses TRBV10-3 and TRBJ2-7, with 8 positions matching TRBD2. Germline assignment: CDR1 ENHRY and CDR2 SYGVKD. Trimming removed 4 bases from V and 4 bases from J; junction bases left unmatched: 9. This CDR3 region has 15 residues. The CDR3 sequence: CAISVTGGGEYEQYF. The DNA for the CDR3 is TGTGCCATCAGTGTGACGGGGGGGGGAGAATACGAGCAGTACTTC.

The rearrangement joins TRBV21-1 to TRBJ2-5; the table gives TRBD1 as D, unverified against the DNA. TRBV21-1 is an annotated pseudogene. This CDR3 comprises 15 residues. The CDR3 spells CASSPPGQGQETQYF. CDR3 nucleotides: TGTGCCAGCAGCCCGCCGGGACAGGGCCAAGAGACCCAGTACTTC.

The V call is TRBV5-1, the J call TRBJ2-7, with TRBD1 matching 9 bases. The CDR3 extends over 16 amino acids. CDR1 is SGHRS, CDR2 YFSETQ, per germline. Unmatched junction bases numbered 7, after V lost 0 bases and J lost 3 bases. CDR3 sequence (DNA): TGCGCCAGCAGCTTGGAGATAGGACAGGGGCTCTACGAGCAGTACTTC. Amino acid sequence: CASSLEIGQGLYEQYF.

V is TRBV4-1 and J is TRBJ2-7; D is ambiguous. The CDR3 has 13 amino acids. The V gene lost 0 bases and the J gene lost 5 bases, with 8 bases spanning the gap. Looked up from germline, CDR1 is MGHRA and CDR2 is YSYEKL. The CDR3, as DNA: TGCGCCAGCAGCCAAGAAGAGCGAAACGAGCAGTACTTC. The encoded protein is CASSQEERNEQYF.

The V gene is TRBV15, the J gene TRBJ2-1; 8 bases agree with TRBD2. This CDR3 is built from 14 residues. The germline V gene has CDR1 LNHNV and CDR2 YYDKDF (reference sequence). V shed 9 bases, J shed 2 bases, and the junction held 6 bases outside the gene matches. In DNA form, the CDR3 reads TGTGCCACGGCGAGCGGGAGTCCCTACAATGAGCAGTTCTTC. Its translation: CATASGSPYNEQFF.

The rearrangement links TRBV7-8 to TRBJ1-1; D perhaps matches TRBD1 (5 bases). V gave up 1 base and J gave up 0 bases, with 6 bases separating them. Germline V gene sequence: CDR1 SGHVS, CDR2 FQNEAQ. This CDR3 comprises 14 residues. The CDR3 DNA is TGTGCCAGCAGCTTAGGGGGGGTGAACACTGAAGCTTTCTTT. It is translated as CASSLGGVNTEAFF.

The chain links TRBV5-1 to TRBJ2-1; 7 bases are a match to TRBD1. Unmatched junction bases numbered 3, after V lost 4 bases and J lost 8 bases. The CDR3 is made up of 12 amino acids. Germline CDR1 and CDR2: SGHRS and YFSETQ. The chain's CDR3 is CASSGQGDEQFF. CDR3 nucleotides: TGCGCCAGCAGCGGCCAGGGGGATGAGCAGTTCTTC.